This T cell receptor beta chain was obtained from a study of T cell clonality in common variable immunodeficiency. Blood samples were heparinized, about 4.5 to 8.5 ml per donor. The ends lost 10 bases at V and 5 bases at J; junction bases unmatched: 19. Germline-derived CDR1 and CDR2 are LNHDA and SQIVND (reference sequence). CDR3 length: 16 residues. TCRdb keeps only in-frame clones here, not all; method: immunoSEQ multiplex PCR. The data show some 64,000 clones, with none appearing a single time. This clone came up many times. With the read ending 3 residues before the CDR3 end, the germline J gene is used to fill in that end.

The chain combines TRBV19 with TRBJ1-2; 7 bases are shared with TRBD1. This TCR was recovered from a person between 18 and 75 years old in good health. Material: peripheral blood mononuclear cells. CDR3 bases read: TGTGCCATCCCACAGTTTATACCGGGACAGAAATATGGC. It translates to CAIPQFIPGQKYG. The complete CDR3 protein is CAIPQFIPGQKYGYTF. The variable domain in full, with the rest retrieved from reference TRBV19 and TRBJ1-2, is DGGITQSPKYLFRKEGQNVTLSCEQNLNHDAMYWYRQDPGQGLRLIYYSQIVNDFQKGDIAEGYSVSREKKESFPLTVTSAQKNPTAFYLCAIPQFIPGQKYGYTFGSGTRLTVV.